The rows below give T cell receptor beta chains drawn from one sample of a study of blood T cells in healthy people across ages. Via MiXCR, TCRdb re-called the 5' RACE reads, giving one row per CDR3 protein. The sample comprises 1,800,000 or so distinct CDR3 sequences, about two fifths of which are singletons, and more than 20% rests with the top ten. Sequencing was done on a sample of blood. The source of these receptors is a human donor in good health. Each CDR3 is given with its conserved first and last residue. The order of the fields is CDR3 DNA, CDR3 protein, J gene, D gene, clone size, V gene. D genes are given only for firm matches. Size is omitted from some rows. Given values are once, few, many or a class for expanded clones.

CDR3 DNA: TGTGCCAGCAGCCTACAGTTGGGTACCCAGTACTTC
CDR3 protein: CASSLQLGTQYF
J gene: TRBJ2-5
D gene: .
clone size: .
V gene: TRBV7-2

CDR3 DNA: TGTGCCAGCAGCGCCCAGGGCGGGGAGGCGGGAGATACGCAGTATTTT
CDR3 protein: CASSAQGGEAGDTQYF
J gene: TRBJ2-3
D gene: .
clone size: .
V gene: TRBV7-2

CDR3 DNA: TGTGCCAGCAGCTTAGGACCAGCGGGGGGGCGAAGGTACGAGCAGTACTTC
CDR3 protein: CASSLGPAGGRRYEQYF
J gene: TRBJ2-7
D gene: TRBD2
clone size: .
V gene: TRBV7-9

CDR3 DNA: TGCAGTGCTCAAAAATATAGCGGGGGGCTGGATGAGCAGTTCTTC
CDR3 protein: CSAQKYSGGLDEQFF
J gene: TRBJ2-1
D gene: TRBD2
clone size: .
V gene: TRBV20-1

CDR3 DNA: TGTGCCAGCAGCGGACAGGATTACTATGGCTACACCTTC
CDR3 protein: CASSGQDYYGYTF
J gene: TRBJ1-2
D gene: TRBD1
clone size: .
V gene: TRBV13

CDR3 DNA: TGTGCCACCAGCGGATACCGGGACACTGACTCCTACAATGAGCAGTTCTTC
CDR3 protein: CATSGYRDTDSYNEQFF
J gene: TRBJ2-1
D gene: .
clone size: .
V gene: TRBV15

CDR3 DNA: TGTGCCAGCAGTGACCGGGACAGAAACTACGAGCAGTACTTC
CDR3 protein: CASSDRDRNYEQYF
J gene: TRBJ2-7
D gene: TRBD1
clone size: .
V gene: TRBV28

CDR3 DNA: TGTGCCAGCAGCGTAGGTAATATGGGACAGGGGATGAATGGCTACACCTTC
CDR3 protein: CASSVGNMGQGMNGYTF
J gene: TRBJ1-2
D gene: TRBD1
clone size: .
V gene: TRBV9

CDR3 DNA: TGTGCCAGCAGCTTAACTAGCGGGCCTTTCAATGAGCAGTACTTC
CDR3 protein: CASSLTSGPFNEQYF
J gene: TRBJ2-5
D gene: TRBD2
clone size: once
V gene: TRBV7-3

CDR3 DNA: TGTGCCAGCACCAACGGACGGCGGGGGGTATCCACAGATACGCAGTATTTT
CDR3 protein: CASTNGRRGVSTDTQYF
J gene: TRBJ2-3
D gene: TRBD2
clone size: .
V gene: TRBV9

CDR3 DNA: TGTGCCAGCAGCTCCCTCGGGACAGGGGTTGATGAGCAGTTCTTC
CDR3 protein: CASSSLGTGVDEQFF
J gene: TRBJ2-1
D gene: TRBD1
clone size: .
V gene: TRBV11-3

CDR3 DNA: TGCAGTGCATCGGACCTAGCTAACTATGGCTACACCTTC
CDR3 protein: CSASDLANYGYTF
J gene: TRBJ1-2
D gene: .
clone size: once
V gene: TRBV20-1

CDR3 DNA: TGTGCCAGCAGCTTATACAGGGATCAGCCCCAGCATTTT
CDR3 protein: CASSLYRDQPQHF
J gene: TRBJ1-5
D gene: .
clone size: many
V gene: TRBV7-8

CDR3 DNA: TGTGCCAGCAGTTTATTCGGACAGGGGGAAAAACTGTTTTTT
CDR3 protein: CASSLFGQGEKLFF
J gene: TRBJ1-4
D gene: TRBD1
clone size: .
V gene: TRBV27

CDR3 DNA: TGTGCCAGCAGCTTAGCGGTAACAGGGGGCCACGAGCAGTTCTTC
CDR3 protein: CASSLAVTGGHEQFF
J gene: TRBJ2-1
D gene: TRBD1
clone size: few
V gene: TRBV7-2

CDR3 DNA: TGTGCCAGCGTCAGGGACACCTACGAGCAGTATGGCTACACCTTC
CDR3 protein: CASVRDTYEQYGYTF
J gene: TRBJ1-2
D gene: .
clone size: few
V gene: TRBV28

CDR3 DNA: TGTGCCAGCAGCAACCGAGGGGGGTCTAGCGGGGGGTTCACAGATACGCAGTATTTT
CDR3 protein: CASSNRGGSSGGFTDTQYF
J gene: TRBJ2-3
D gene: TRBD2
clone size: .
V gene: TRBV11-2

CDR3 DNA: TGTGCCAGCAGTTTACGGTACACCGGGGAGCTGTTTTTT
CDR3 protein: CASSLRYTGELFF
J gene: TRBJ2-2
D gene: .
clone size: .
V gene: TRBV12-3/TRBV12-4

CDR3 DNA: TGTGCCAGCTCAATGGTGGGGGCCATCCAAGAGACCCAGTACTTC
CDR3 protein: CASSMVGAIQETQYF
J gene: TRBJ2-5
D gene: .
clone size: once
V gene: TRBV18

CDR3 DNA: TGTGCCAGCAGCTCATGGGGGAACGACGGGTATGGCTACACCTTC
CDR3 protein: CASSSWGNDGYGYTF
J gene: TRBJ1-2
D gene: .
clone size: few
V gene: TRBV3-1

CDR3 DNA: TGCGCCAGCAGCCAAGAGAGGGCAGGAGTACAGCCCCAGCATTTT
CDR3 protein: CASSQERAGVQPQHF
J gene: TRBJ1-5
D gene: .
clone size: .
V gene: TRBV4-1

CDR3 DNA: TGTGCCAGCAGTTTTTTTAGCAGTGGCGCAGATACGCAGTATTTT
CDR3 protein: CASSFFSSGADTQYF
J gene: TRBJ2-3
D gene: .
clone size: .
V gene: TRBV12-3/TRBV12-4

CDR3 DNA: TGTGCCAGCAGCCCCCCATCCACGGGCTCCTACGAGCAGTACTTC
CDR3 protein: CASSPPSTGSYEQYF
J gene: TRBJ2-7
D gene: .
clone size: many
V gene: TRBV7-9

CDR3 DNA: TGCGCCAGCAGCTTGAGCAGGAGCTATGGCTACACCTTC
CDR3 protein: CASSLSRSYGYTF
J gene: TRBJ1-2
D gene: .
clone size: many
V gene: TRBV12-3/TRBV12-4

CDR3 DNA: TGTGCCACCGGTGCCCTTGACAGGGGATGCTTCTACGAGCAGTACTTC
CDR3 protein: CATGALDRGCFYEQYF
J gene: TRBJ2-7
D gene: TRBD1
clone size: .
V gene: TRBV24-1